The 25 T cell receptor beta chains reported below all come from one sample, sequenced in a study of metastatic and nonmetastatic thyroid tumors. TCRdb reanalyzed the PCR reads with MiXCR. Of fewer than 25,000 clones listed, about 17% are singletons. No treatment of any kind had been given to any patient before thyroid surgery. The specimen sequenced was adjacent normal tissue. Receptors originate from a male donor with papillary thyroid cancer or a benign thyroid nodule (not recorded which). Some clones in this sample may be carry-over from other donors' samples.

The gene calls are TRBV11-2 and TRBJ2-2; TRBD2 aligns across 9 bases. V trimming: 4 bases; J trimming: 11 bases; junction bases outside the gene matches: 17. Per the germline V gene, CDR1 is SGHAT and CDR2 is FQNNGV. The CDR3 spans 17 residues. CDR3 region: CASSWPTARREGRELFF. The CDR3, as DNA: TGTGCCAGCAGCTGGCCGACTGCCAGGCGGGAGGGCCGTGAGCTGTTTTTT.

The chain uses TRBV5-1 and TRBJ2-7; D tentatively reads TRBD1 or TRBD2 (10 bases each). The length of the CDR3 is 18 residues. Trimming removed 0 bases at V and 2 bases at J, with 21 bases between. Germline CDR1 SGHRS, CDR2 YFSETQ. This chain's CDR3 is CASSLGTGGAGGTYEQYF. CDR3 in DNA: TGCGCCAGCAGCTTGGGGACAGGGGGAGCGGGAGGGACCTACGAGCAGTACTTC.

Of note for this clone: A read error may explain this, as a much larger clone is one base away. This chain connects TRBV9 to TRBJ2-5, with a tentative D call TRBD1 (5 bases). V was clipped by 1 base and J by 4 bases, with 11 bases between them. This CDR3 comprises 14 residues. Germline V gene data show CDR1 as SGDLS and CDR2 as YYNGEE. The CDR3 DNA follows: TGTGCCAGCAGCGTAAGGGGTGCTGGAGAGACCCAGTACTTC. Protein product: CASSVRGAGETQYF.

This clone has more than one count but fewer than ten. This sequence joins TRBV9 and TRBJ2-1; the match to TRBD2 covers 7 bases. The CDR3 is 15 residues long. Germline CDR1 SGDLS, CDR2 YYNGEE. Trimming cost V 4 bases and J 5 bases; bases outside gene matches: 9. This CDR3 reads CASSSSGMTNNEQFF. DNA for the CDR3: TGTGCCAGCAGCTCCAGCGGGATGACTAACAATGAGCAGTTCTTC.

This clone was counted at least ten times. The CDR3: CASSSSRELAPETQYF. The CDR3 DNA reads TGTGCCAGCAGCTCCTCCCGGGAACTTGCCCCAGAGACCCAGTACTTC. This chain joins TRBV7-9 and TRBJ2-5; tentative D call: TRBD2 (5 bases). V lost 4 bases and J 4 bases, leaving 19 bases between the germline ends. From germline, CDR1 is SEHNR and CDR2 FQNEAQ (reference sequence). CDR3 length: 16 amino acids.

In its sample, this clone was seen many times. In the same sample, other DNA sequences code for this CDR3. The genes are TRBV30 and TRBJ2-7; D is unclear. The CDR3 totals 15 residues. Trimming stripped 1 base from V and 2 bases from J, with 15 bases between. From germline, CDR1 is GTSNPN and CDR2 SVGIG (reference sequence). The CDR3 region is CAWSGYTGPTYEQYF. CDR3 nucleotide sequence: TGTGCCTGGAGTGGTTACACTGGTCCCACCTACGAGCAGTACTTC.

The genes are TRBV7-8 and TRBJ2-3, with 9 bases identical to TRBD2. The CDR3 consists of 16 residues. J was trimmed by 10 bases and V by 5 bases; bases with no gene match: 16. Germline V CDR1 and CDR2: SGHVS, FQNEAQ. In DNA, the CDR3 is TGTGCCAGCAGCCAACGGACTAGCGTGGGGTGGGATGCGCAGTATTTT. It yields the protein CASSQRTSVGWDAQYF.

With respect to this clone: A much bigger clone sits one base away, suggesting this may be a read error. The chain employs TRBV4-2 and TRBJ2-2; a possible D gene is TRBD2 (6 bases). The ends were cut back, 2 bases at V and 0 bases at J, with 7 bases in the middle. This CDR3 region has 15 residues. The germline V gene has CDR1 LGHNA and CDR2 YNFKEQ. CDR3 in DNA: TGTGCCAGCAGCCAAAGGACTACGAACACCGGGGAGCTGTTTTTT. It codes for CASSQRTTNTGELFF.

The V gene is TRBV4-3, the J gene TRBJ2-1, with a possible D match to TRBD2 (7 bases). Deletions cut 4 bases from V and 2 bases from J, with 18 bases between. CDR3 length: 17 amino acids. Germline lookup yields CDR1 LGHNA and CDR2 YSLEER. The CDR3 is CASSRTGGGDTYNEQFF. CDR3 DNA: TGCGCCAGCAGCCGGACCGGAGGGGGGGACACCTACAATGAGCAGTTCTTC.

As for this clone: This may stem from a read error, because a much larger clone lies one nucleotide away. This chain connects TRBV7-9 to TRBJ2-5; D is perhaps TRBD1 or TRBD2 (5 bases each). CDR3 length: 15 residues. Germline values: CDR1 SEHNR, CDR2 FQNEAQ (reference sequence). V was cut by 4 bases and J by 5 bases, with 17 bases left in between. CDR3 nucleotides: TGTGCCAGCAGCTCCAACTGGGGACCGCTGGAGACCCAGTACTTC. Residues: CASSSNWGPLETQYF.

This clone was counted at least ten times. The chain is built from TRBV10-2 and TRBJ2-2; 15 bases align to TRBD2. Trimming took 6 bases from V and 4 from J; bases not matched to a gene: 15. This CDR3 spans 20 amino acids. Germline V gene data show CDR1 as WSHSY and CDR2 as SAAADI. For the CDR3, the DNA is TGCGCCAGCAGGGCCTCTCCGGGACTAGCGGGAGGATCTGTCACCGGGGAGCTGTTTTTT. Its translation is CASRASPGLAGGSVTGELFF.

The CDR3 sequence: CASSFLVGGRWGYEQYF. The CDR3 DNA sequence: TGTGCCAGCAGCTTCCTTGTCGGCGGGAGGTGGGGCTACGAGCAGTACTTC. The gene calls are TRBV11-2 and TRBJ2-7, with 8 bases identical to TRBD2. After removal of 3 bases from V and 3 bases from J, the junction contained 13 bases not matched to a gene. Germline CDR1 is SGHAT and CDR2 is FQNNGV. The CDR3 sequence is 17 residues long. Drawing the rest from reference TRBV11-2 and TRBJ2-7, the complete variable domain is EAGVAQSPRYKIIEKRQSVAFWCNPISGHATLYWYQQILGQGPKLLIQFQNNGVVDDSQLPKDRFSAERLKGVDSTLKIQPAKLEDSAVYLCASSFLVGGRWGYEQYFGPGTRLTVT.

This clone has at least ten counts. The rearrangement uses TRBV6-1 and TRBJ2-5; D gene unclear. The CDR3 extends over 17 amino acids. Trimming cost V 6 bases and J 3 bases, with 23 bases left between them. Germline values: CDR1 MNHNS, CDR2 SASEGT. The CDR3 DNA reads TGTGCCAGCAGGGGGATGTCCAGTGTTTGGGTTAAAGAGACCCAGTACTTC. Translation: CASRGMSSVWVKETQYF.

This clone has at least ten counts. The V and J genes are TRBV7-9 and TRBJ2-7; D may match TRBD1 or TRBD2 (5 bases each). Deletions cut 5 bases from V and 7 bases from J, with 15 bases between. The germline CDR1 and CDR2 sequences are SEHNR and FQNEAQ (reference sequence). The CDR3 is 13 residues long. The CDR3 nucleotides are TGTGCCAGCAGCCCTCCCGGGACGGAGGAGCAGTACGTC. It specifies CASSPPGTEEQYV.

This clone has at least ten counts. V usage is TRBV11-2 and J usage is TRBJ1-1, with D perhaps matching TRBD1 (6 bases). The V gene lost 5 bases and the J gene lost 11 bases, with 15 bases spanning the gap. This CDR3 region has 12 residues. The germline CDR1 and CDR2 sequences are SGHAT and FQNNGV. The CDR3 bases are TGTGCCAGCAGCCTTCCGGGGACAAGGGCTTTCTTT. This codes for CASSLPGTRAFF.

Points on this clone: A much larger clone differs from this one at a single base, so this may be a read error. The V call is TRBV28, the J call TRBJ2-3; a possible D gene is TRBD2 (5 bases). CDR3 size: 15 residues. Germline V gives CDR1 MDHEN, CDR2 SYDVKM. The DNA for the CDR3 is TGTGCCAGCAGGCCCCATGCGGGCAGCACAGATACGAAGTATTTT. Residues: CASRPHAGSTDTKYF.

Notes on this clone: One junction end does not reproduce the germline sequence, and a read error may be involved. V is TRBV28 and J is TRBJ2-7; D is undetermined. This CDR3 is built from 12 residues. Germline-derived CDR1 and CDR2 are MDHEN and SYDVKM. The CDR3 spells CASRWRPYERYF. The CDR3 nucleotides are TGTGCCAGCAGGTGGCGTCCCTACGAGCGGTACTTC.

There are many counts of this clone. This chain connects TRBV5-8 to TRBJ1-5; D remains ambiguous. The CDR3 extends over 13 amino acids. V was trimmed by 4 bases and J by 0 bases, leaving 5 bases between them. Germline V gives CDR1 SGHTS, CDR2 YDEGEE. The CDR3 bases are TGTGCCAGCAGCGATGATAGCAATCAGCCCCAGCATTTT. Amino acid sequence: CASSDDSNQPQHF.

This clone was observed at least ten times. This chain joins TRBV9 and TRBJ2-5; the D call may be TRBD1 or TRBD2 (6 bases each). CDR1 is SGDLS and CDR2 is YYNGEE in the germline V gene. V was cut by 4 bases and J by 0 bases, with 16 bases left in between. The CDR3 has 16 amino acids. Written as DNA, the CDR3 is TGTGCCAGCAGCCTTGGGGGGCAGACGTACCAAGAGACCCAGTACTTC. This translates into CASSLGGQTYQETQYF. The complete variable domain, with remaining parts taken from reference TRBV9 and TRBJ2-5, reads DSGVTQTPKHLITATGQRVTLRCSPRSGDLSVYWYQQSLDQGLQFLIQYYNGEERAKGNILERFSAQQFPDLHSELNLSSLELGDSALYFCASSLGGQTYQETQYFGPGTRLLVL.

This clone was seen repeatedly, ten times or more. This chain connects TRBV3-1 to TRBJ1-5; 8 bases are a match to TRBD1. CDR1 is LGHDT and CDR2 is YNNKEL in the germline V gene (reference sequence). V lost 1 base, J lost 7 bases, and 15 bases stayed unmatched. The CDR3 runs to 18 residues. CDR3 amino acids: CASSQVFNGTGLYQPQHF. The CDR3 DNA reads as TGTGCCAGCAGCCAAGTATTTAATGGGACAGGCCTCTACCAGCCCCAGCATTTT. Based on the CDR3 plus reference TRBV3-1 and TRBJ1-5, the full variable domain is DTAVSQTPKYLVTQMGNDKSIKCEQNLGHDTMYWYKQDSKKFLKIMFSYNNKELIINETVPNRFSPKSPDKAHLNLHINSLELGDSAVYFCASSQVFNGTGLYQPQHFGDGTRLSIL.

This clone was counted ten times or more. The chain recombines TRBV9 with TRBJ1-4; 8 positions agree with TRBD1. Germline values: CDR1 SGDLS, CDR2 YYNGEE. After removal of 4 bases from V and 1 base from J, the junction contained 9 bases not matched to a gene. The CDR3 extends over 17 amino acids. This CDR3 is CASSPIGQGLTNEKLFF. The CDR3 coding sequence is TGTGCCAGCAGCCCGATCGGACAGGGTCTAACTAATGAAAAACTGTTTTTT.

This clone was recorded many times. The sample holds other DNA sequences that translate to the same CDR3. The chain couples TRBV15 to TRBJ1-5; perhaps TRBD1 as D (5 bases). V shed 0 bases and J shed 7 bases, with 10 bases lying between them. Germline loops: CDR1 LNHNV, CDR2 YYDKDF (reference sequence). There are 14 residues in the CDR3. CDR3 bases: TGTGCCACCAGCAGAGAAGGTTCAGGGCAGCCCCAGCATTTT. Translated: CATSREGSGQPQHF.

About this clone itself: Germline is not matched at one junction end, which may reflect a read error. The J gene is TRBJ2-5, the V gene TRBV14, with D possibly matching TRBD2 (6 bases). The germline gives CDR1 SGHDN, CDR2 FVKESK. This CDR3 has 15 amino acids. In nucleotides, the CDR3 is TGTGCCAGCAGCATCGAGCTGGAGGGCCGGGAGACCCAGTCCTTC. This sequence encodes CASSIELEGRETQSF.

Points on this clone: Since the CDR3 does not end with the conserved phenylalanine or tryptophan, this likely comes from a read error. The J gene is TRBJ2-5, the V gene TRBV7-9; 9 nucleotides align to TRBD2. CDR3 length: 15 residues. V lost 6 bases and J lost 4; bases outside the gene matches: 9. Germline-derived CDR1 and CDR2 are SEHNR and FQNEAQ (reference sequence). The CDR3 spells CASSLGLASGETQYL. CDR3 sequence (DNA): TGTGCCAGCAGTCTCGGACTAGCGAGCGGAGAGACCCAGTACCTC.

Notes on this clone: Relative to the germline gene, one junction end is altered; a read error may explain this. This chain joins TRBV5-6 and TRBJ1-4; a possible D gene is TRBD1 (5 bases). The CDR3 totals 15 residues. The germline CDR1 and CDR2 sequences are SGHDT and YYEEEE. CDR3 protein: CASILAGTGDEKLFF. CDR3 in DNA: TGTGCCAGCATCTTGGCCGGGACGGGCGATGAAAAACTGTTTTTT.